This T cell receptor (beta chain) came from a study of T cell repertoires in cytomegalovirus infection. Study in general: From public TCR beta signatures came an indication of both CMV infection and matching HLA type. Study outcomes and limitations: What dominated the ex vivo response were HLA-C-restricted CMV-specific TCR beta clonotypes.

To note about this clonotype: The antigen is undetermined.

CDR1 is LNHDA and CDR2 is SQIVND in the germline V gene (reference sequence). This CDR3 is 15 amino acids long. The J segment lost 6 bases and the V segment lost 8 bases, leaving 13 bases of the junction unmatched. One entry per CDR3 protein results from TCRdb running MiXCR on the reads. Of approximately 83,000 distinct CDR3 sequences in the sample, about 24% were seen once. J is TRBJ2-3 and V is TRBV19; 8 bases match TRBD2. The receptor was isolated from a human donor in good health (CMV status not recorded). Some clones in this sample may be carry-over from other donors' samples. The sample in question was CD8+ T cells from cultured PBMCs, obtained from culture after CMV antigen stimulation. CDR3 nucleotide sequence: TGTGCCAGTCGAGATCGGAGCGGGAGTACTGATACGCAGTATTTT. This gives the protein CASRDRSGSTDTQYF.